The present T cell receptor beta chain was sequenced within a study of T cell changes during pregnancy in multiple sclerosis. The CDR3 consists of 12 residues. V lost 6 bases, J lost 4 bases, and 13 bases lay in between. Germline CDR1 reads SQVTM; CDR2 reads ANQGSEA. This clone was counted once. The protocol was immunoSEQ multiplex PCR, while the TCRdb copy is restricted to in-frame clones and leaves out a portion. This sample has over 35,000 clones, with around nine tenths found just once. The chain carries TRBV29-1 and TRBJ2-7; D is possibly TRBD2 (6 bases). The material was peripheral blood, obtained before pregnancy. The clonotype comes from a female donor with multiple sclerosis, enrolled in a pregnancy study. The CDR3 DNA follows: TGCAGCGTGGGGGGACCTAAATACGAGCAGTACTTC. Amino acids: CSVGGPKYEQYF.